The 7 T cell receptor beta chains listed next were all sequenced from one sample in a study of molecular identifiers for immune sequencing clone quantification. A single record per CDR3 protein comes from TCRdb applying MiXCR to the PCR reads. The sample records approximately 93,000 distinct CDR3 sequences, about 23% being singletons. Source material: naive CD8+ T cells from blood, with Jurkat cell RNA spiked in. Regarding subset: FACS-sorted CD8+CD4-CCR7+CD45RA+ naive T cells. These receptors originate from a human donor in good health. Some libraries in this study had Jurkat cell RNA spiked in.

Concerning this clonotype: A much larger clone lies a single base off, so this may be a read error. The chain links TRBV20-1 to TRBJ2-3, with TRBD2 matching 11 bases. J gave up 3 bases and V 5 bases, and 7 bases lay outside the gene matches. Germline CDR1 reads DFQATT; CDR2 reads SNEGSKA (reference sequence). This CDR3 has 15 residues. The CDR3 region is CSAGNSGGATDTQYF. In DNA, the CDR3 is TGCAGTGCTGGAAATAGCGGGGGGGCTACAGATACGCAGTATTTT.

The chain combines TRBV20-1 with TRBJ1-2; D unresolved. The CDR3 has 11 residues. Trimming left V 0 bases short and J 7 bases short, with 6 bases between. CDR1 is DFQATT and CDR2 is SNEGSKA in the germline V gene (reference sequence). This chain's CDR3 is CSARDPSGYTF. CDR3 nucleotides: TGCAGTGCTAGAGACCCCTCTGGCTACACCTTC.

A few counts support this clonotype. The chain uses TRBV9 and TRBJ2-7; possibly TRBD1 for D (7 bases). This CDR3 contains 13 residues. Trimming stripped 4 bases from V and 5 bases from J, with 13 bases between. Germline lookup yields CDR1 SGDLS and CDR2 YYNGEE. The CDR3 bases are TGTGCCAGCAGCCAGGGGGGAGGCGACGAGCAGTACTTC. Encoded protein: CASSQGGGDEQYF. Full variable domain (remainder filled in from reference TRBV9 and TRBJ2-7): DSGVTQTPKHLITATGQRVTLRCSPRSGDLSVYWYQQSLDQGLQFLIQYYNGEERAKGNILERFSAQQFPDLHSELNLSSLELGDSALYFCASSQGGGDEQYFGPGTRLTVT.

The chain couples TRBV7-3 to TRBJ2-5, with 7 bases that match TRBD2. Germline V lookup: CDR1 SGHTA, CDR2 FQGTGA. J gave up 0 bases and V 2 bases, and 3 bases lay outside the gene matches. This CDR3 is built from 15 residues. The CDR3 here is CASSLGAGDQETQYF. The DNA for the CDR3 is TGTGCCAGCAGCTTAGGGGCGGGAGACCAAGAGACCCAGTACTTC.

V gene TRBV6-2 or TRBV6-3 combines with J gene TRBJ2-3, with 9 nucleotides matching TRBD1. Germline V gene sequence: CDR1 MNHEY, CDR2 SVGEGT. The CDR3 totals 17 residues. J was trimmed by 4 bases and V by 2 bases; bases with no gene match: 10. CDR3 coding DNA: TGTGCCAGCAGTTACCCCCCCGGGGACAGGGCTGCAGATACGCAGTATTTT. Amino acids: CASSYPPGDRAADTQYF.

This clonotype came up a few times. This sequence may be a read error, since a much larger clone differs from it by one base. The CDR3 nucleotides are TGTGCCAGCAGCTCCCTAGCGGACCTCCAAGAGACCCAGTACTTC. It codes for CASSSLADLQETQYF. The chain couples TRBV7-2 to TRBJ2-5; 7 nucleotides agree with TRBD2. This CDR3 has 15 residues. Germline V gene data show CDR1 as SGHTA and CDR2 as FQGNSA. V dropped 4 bases and J dropped 1; count of bases not matched to a gene: 6. The whole variable domain, remainder taken from reference TRBV7-2 and TRBJ2-5, is GAGVSQSPSNKVTEKGKDVELRCDPISGHTALYWYRQSLGQGLEFLIYFQGNSAPDKSGLPSDRFSAERTGGSVSTLTIQRTQQEDSAVYLCASSSLADLQETQYFGPGTRLLVL.

V gene TRBV2 combines with J gene TRBJ1-2; the D gene is possibly TRBD1 (5 bases). This CDR3 spans 15 amino acids. Germline CDR1 and CDR2: SNHLY and FYNNEI. Trimming took 1 base from V and 5 from J, leaving 14 bases between them. This CDR3 reads CASSEGAVREYGYTF. CDR3 nucleotides: TGTGCCAGCAGTGAAGGGGCCGTCAGGGAATATGGCTACACCTTC. Using reference TRBV2 and TRBJ1-2 for the parts outside the CDR3, the full variable domain is EPEVTQTPSHQVTQMGQEVILRCVPISNHLYFYWYRQILGQKVEFLVSFYNNEISEKSEIFDDQFSVERPDGSNFTLKIRSTKLEDSAMYFCASSEGAVREYGYTFGSGTRLTVV.